This T cell receptor (beta chain) was identified during a study of T-cell reconstitution after alpha-beta-depleted transplantation in children. Notes on the study in general: Newly produced T cells mostly provided counts and TCRbeta diversity after one year, as hyperexpanded clones declined. There were some patients whose high TCRbeta diversity at day 60 came from surviving recipient T cells and thymic progenitors.

This clonotype occurred many times. No antigen is known for it. Unique molecular identifiers were incorporated during preparation of the TCRbeta library. TCRdb reprocessed the PCR reads with MiXCR, giving one entry per CDR3 protein. Of hundreds of thousands of distinct CDR3 sequences listed, about 10% are singletons. The V end was cut by 3 bases, the J end by 8 bases, with 2 bases between. Germline V CDR1 and CDR2: MNHNS, SASEGT. CDR3 length equals 10 residues. The chain combines TRBV6-1 with TRBJ2-1; D gene ambiguous. The starting material was PBMCs, obtained before TCRalphabeta/CD19-depleted stem cell transplant. The source is a child under 10 years old with inherited bone marrow failure, due to receive a stem cell transplant. CDR3 bases: TGTGCCAGCAGTGATGATGAGCAGTTCTTC. It encodes CASSDDEQFF.